This T cell receptor beta chain was observed in a study of beta chain features in type 1 diabetes. This clone was counted between two and nine times. Its antigen is unknown. Every single donor gave one heparinised blood draw, and these averaged roughly 120 mL. Points from the study as a whole: Insertion counts at VDJ junctions were lower in type 1 diabetes patients, who also showed more deletions there. Type 1 diabetes patients had TCRB CDR3s that were shorter (moderately but significantly so) in all four CD4+ subsets.

CDR3 size: 14 residues. The germline V gene has CDR1 KGHSH and CDR2 LQKENI. With V trimmed by 6 bases and J by 4 bases, 8 bases remained unmatched. The investigators reverse transcribed all of the isolated RNA, so they sequenced expressed TCRB transcripts. Samples of naive, central memory and regulatory T cells yielded a mean of about 3.57 million reads. Assay used: immunoSEQ multiplex PCR; TCRdb lists only in-frame clones, some missing. The sample has roughly 340,000 clones, approximately 13% seen once. This sequence originates from a woman between 18 and 29 years old with type 1 diabetes. The source material was naive CD4+ T cells from blood. The chain couples TRBV18 to TRBJ2-7; 8 nucleotides line up with TRBD2. The CDR3 DNA reads as TGTGCCAGCTCCCCGGCTAGCGGGCTGTACGAGCAGTACTTC. Translated, it gives CASSPASGLYEQYF.